These 6 T cell receptor beta chains were sequenced from one sample in a study of blood T cell repertoires in COVID-19. TCRdb keeps only in-frame clones here, not all; method: immunoSEQ multiplex PCR. The sample yields 75,000 or so clones, 70% to 90% seen once. Sequenced: peripheral blood. These receptors originate from a man aged 65-85 years with acute or convalescent COVID-19.

This clone was seen once. The gene calls are TRBV5-1 and TRBJ1-2; D perhaps matches TRBD1 (6 bases). Germline CDR1 SGHRS, CDR2 YFSETQ. The CDR3 sequence is 15 residues long. V gave up 3 bases and J gave up 2 bases, with 14 bases separating them. The CDR3 DNA sequence: TGCGCCAGCAGCTCAAACCCGGACAGAAACTATGGCTACACCTTC. This gives the protein CASSSNPDRNYGYTF.

The chain has TRBV7-9 and TRBJ2-2; D is uncertain. Germline values: CDR1 SEHNR, CDR2 FQNEAQ (reference sequence). The CDR3 extends over 13 amino acids. V dropped 1 base and J dropped 10 bases, with 10 bases sitting between them. Written as DNA, the CDR3 is TGTGCCAGCAGCTTAGTGCCACTACCGGAGCTGTTTTTT. It translates to CASSLVPLPELFF.

The gene calls are TRBV4-3 and TRBJ2-7; D is possibly TRBD2 (5 bases). The V end was cut by 0 bases, the J end by 0 bases, with 15 bases between. CDR1 and CDR2 from the germline V gene are LGHNA and YSLEER. CDR3 length equals 17 residues. This CDR3 is CASSQDRSSTSSYEQYF. The DNA for the CDR3 is TGCGCCAGCAGCCAAGATAGGTCTAGCACGAGCTCCTACGAGCAGTACTTC.

The V and J genes are TRBV9 and TRBJ2-2, with TRBD2 matching over 12 bases. The CDR3 contains 18 residues. After removal of 4 bases from V and 0 bases from J, the junction contained 7 bases not matched to a gene. Germline-derived CDR1 and CDR2 are SGDLS and YYNGEE. In DNA, the CDR3 is TGTGCCAGCAGCAAGGGACTAGCGGGCCACGCGAACACCGGGGAGCTGTTTTTT. As protein: CASSKGLAGHANTGELFF.

The chain is built from TRBV7-9 and TRBJ2-7, with D perhaps matching TRBD1 (5 bases). V was shortened by 4 bases and J by 5 bases, with 12 bases between the two germline ends. Germline CDR1 is SEHNR and CDR2 is FQNEAQ (reference sequence). This CDR3 contains 13 residues. The CDR3 protein is CASSSRARDEQYF. CDR3 DNA: TGTGCCAGCAGCTCCAGGGCCAGGGACGAGCAGTACTTC.

The V and J genes are TRBV2 and TRBJ2-1; 13 bases line up with TRBD2. Germline V lookup: CDR1 SNHLY, CDR2 FYNNEI. V was pared by 6 bases and J by 7 bases, with 3 bases of the junction left unmatched. This CDR3 comprises 14 residues. In nucleotides, the CDR3 is TGTGCCAGCAGGGAGGGACTAGCGGGAAATGAGCAGTTCTTC. This encodes CASREGLAGNEQFF.